A single sample gave rise to the 21 T cell receptor beta chains below, sequenced in a study of shared clonotypes between healthy human individuals. The data were produced by immunoSEQ multiplex PCR, yet TCRdb's version contains in-frame clones alone and is incomplete. The sample has around 600,000 clones; approximately 95% are singletons. Terminally differentiated effector memory CD45RA+ cells were excluded from the naive CD8 cells, which were CD45RO-negative and positively selected for CCR7. The sequencing input was naive CD8+ T cells sorted from blood. The receptors were gathered from a woman aged 25-40 years in good health.

This clone was counted a single time. Other nucleotide sequences in the sample specify the same CDR3. The chain is built from TRBV20-1 and TRBJ1-1; TRBD1 is a possible D gene (5 bases). The CDR3 extends over 11 amino acids. The germline V gene has CDR1 DFQATT and CDR2 SNEGSKA (reference sequence). The V and J ends lost 5 bases and 5 bases respectively, with 9 bases between them. CDR3 protein: CSASGGTEAFF. CDR3 bases: TGCAGTGCTTCCGGGGGTACTGAAGCTTTCTTT.

The chain couples TRBV15 to TRBJ2-7; 8 bases line up with TRBD1. CDR1 is LNHNV and CDR2 is YYDKDF in the germline V gene (reference sequence). The V segment lost 6 bases and the J segment 6 bases; nucleotides outside the gene matches: 10. The length of the CDR3 is 14 residues. The CDR3 protein is CATSPDRVPGEQYF. CDR3 DNA sequence: TGTGCCACCAGTCCGGACAGGGTCCCCGGCGAGCAGTACTTC.

The chain couples TRBV7-9 to TRBJ2-1; no reliable D call. Trimming left V 5 bases short and J 6 bases short, with 11 bases between. Germline CDR1 is SEHNR and CDR2 is FQNEAQ (reference sequence). CDR3 length: 13 amino acids. The CDR3: CASSPGPINEQFF. The CDR3 bases are TGTGCCAGCAGCCCGGGCCCGATCAATGAGCAGTTCTTC.

The chain carries TRBV2 and TRBJ1-1; possible D gene TRBD1, 5 bases. Looked up from germline, CDR1 is SNHLY and CDR2 is FYNNEI. V gave up 3 bases and J gave up 11 bases, with 7 bases separating them. This CDR3 is built from 10 residues. The DNA of the CDR3 is TGTGCCAGCAGTGACAGGGTCGCTTTCTTT. This codes for CASSDRVAFF.

The chain employs TRBV27 and TRBJ1-2; unclear D gene. The CDR3 is 14 amino acids. Germline lookup yields CDR1 MNHEY and CDR2 SMNVEV (reference sequence). V was clipped by 5 bases and J by 2 bases, with 12 bases between them. CDR3 DNA sequence: TGTGCCAGCAGTCCCCTTGTAGCCAACTATGGCTACACCTTC. Translation gives CASSPLVANYGYTF.

This chain connects TRBV5-1 to TRBJ2-1; 8 nucleotides line up with TRBD2. The CDR3 sequence is 17 residues long. Germline V gene sequence: CDR1 SGHRS, CDR2 YFSETQ. Trimming at V came to 4 bases and at J to 4 bases, leaving 13 bases not matched to a gene. CDR3 coding DNA: TGCGCCAGCAGCCCCGGACTAGCTTCGTACCCATACAATGAGCAGTTCTTC. Its protein product is CASSPGLASYPYNEQFF.

The CDR3 region is CASSFRQDEQYF. CDR3 in DNA: TGTGCCAGCAGTTTTCGCCAAGACGAGCAGTACTTC. This rearrangement joins TRBV28 to TRBJ2-7; D not certain. The CDR3 is 12 residues long. The V end lost 3 bases, the J end lost 5 bases, and 8 bases lay between the germline ends. Germline lookup yields CDR1 MDHEN and CDR2 SYDVKM.

The V gene is TRBV19, the J gene TRBJ2-1, with 7 nucleotides matching TRBD2. The CDR3 contains 14 residues. After removal of 2 bases from V and 5 bases from J, the junction contained 3 bases not matched to a gene. Per the germline V gene, CDR1 is LNHDA and CDR2 is SQIVND (reference sequence). CDR3: CASSILAVNNEQFF. The DNA of the CDR3 is TGTGCCAGTAGTATACTAGCGGTTAACAATGAGCAGTTCTTC.

The chain carries TRBV12-5 and TRBJ2-5; 9 bases are shared with TRBD2. Per the germline V gene, CDR1 is LGHNT and CDR2 is FRNRAP. CDR3 size: 17 residues. Germline trimming cut 4 bases from V and 6 bases from J; bases unmatched to any gene: 15. The CDR3 region has the DNA TGTGCTAGTGGTTGGACGATAGGGTGCGGGAGGGCCAAGACCCAGTACTTC. Its protein is CASGWTIGCGRAKTQYF.

The rearrangement uses TRBV4-2 and TRBJ2-5; TRBD2 matches 7 bases. Near its end, the DNA agrees better with TRBJ2-7, so the J call may be wrong. The V gene's germline CDR1 is LGHNA and CDR2 YNFKEQ. CDR3 size: 15 residues. The CDR3 sequence is CASSKTSDGSYEQYF. The DNA for the CDR3 is TGTGCCAGCAGCAAAACTAGCGATGGCTCCTACGAGCAGTACTTC.

The V call is TRBV30, the J call TRBJ2-1, with 9 bases identical to TRBD1. The CDR3 has 15 amino acids. Germline values: CDR1 GTSNPN, CDR2 SVGIG (reference sequence). Unmatched junction bases numbered 5, after V lost 4 bases and J lost 1 base. The CDR3 DNA is TGTGCCTGGATGGACAGGGGTATGTCCTACAATGAGCAGTTCTTC. This codes for CAWMDRGMSYNEQFF. Filled out from reference TRBV30 and TRBJ2-1, the complete variable domain reads SQTIHQWPATLVQPVGSPLSLECTVEGTSNPNLYWYRQAAGRGLQLLFYSVGIGQISSEVPQNLSASRPQDRQFILSSKKLLLSDSGFYLCAWMDRGMSYNEQFFGPGTRLTVL.

This clone was seen a handful of times. This sample also contains other DNA sequences that code for the same CDR3. The chain has TRBV11-2 and TRBJ2-3; 7 positions agree with TRBD2. The CDR3 is made up of 15 amino acids. Germline values: CDR1 SGHAT, CDR2 FQNNGV. Losses at the gene ends were 1 base for V and 0 bases for J; bases not matched to a gene: 1. This CDR3 reads CASSLGGSSTDTQYF. In nucleotides, the CDR3 is TGTGCCAGCAGCTTAGGCGGGAGTAGCACAGATACGCAGTATTTT.

This sequence joins TRBV6-5 and TRBJ2-3; TRBD2 matches 10 bases. There are 13 residues in the CDR3. Germline loops: CDR1 MNHEY, CDR2 SVGAGI. The J segment lost 7 bases and the V segment lost 6 bases, leaving 4 bases of the junction unmatched. The CDR3 DNA is TGTGCCAGCAGGCTAGCGGGAGCGAATACGCAGTATTTT. This gives the protein CASRLAGANTQYF.

Note on this clone: The sample has other DNA sequences that encode this CDR3 too. This chain connects TRBV13 to TRBJ2-7; 7 positions match TRBD2. CDR3 length equals 13 residues. With V trimmed by 2 bases and J by 2 bases, 0 bases remained unmatched. Germline lookup yields CDR1 PRHDT and CDR2 FYEKMQ (reference sequence). CDR3: CASSLRGAYEQYF. The CDR3 DNA is TGTGCCAGCAGCTTACGGGGGGCCTACGAGCAGTACTTC.

With regard to this clone: The same CDR3 is also encoded by other DNA sequences in this sample. The rearrangement joins TRBV9 to TRBJ1-1; D remains unclear. The ends were cut back, 0 bases at V and 1 base at J, with 7 bases in the middle. The CDR3 spans 14 residues. Germline CDR1 SGDLS, CDR2 YYNGEE. The CDR3 region is CASSVAWGNTEAFF. CDR3 in DNA: TGTGCCAGCAGCGTAGCTTGGGGGAACACTGAAGCTTTCTTT.

J is TRBJ2-5 and V is TRBV6-5; possibly TRBD2 for D (6 bases). This CDR3 has 15 residues. Trimming pared 7 bases from V and 5 bases from J, leaving 20 bases between. The germline V gene has CDR1 MNHEY and CDR2 SVGAGI. The CDR3 sequence is CASTHLEGRGETQYF. CDR3 in DNA: TGTGCCAGCACTCACCTCGAGGGACGGGGGGAGACCCAGTACTTC.

This CDR3 is CASSSTGDYEQYF. In nucleotides, the CDR3 is TGCGCCAGCAGTTCCACGGGGGACTACGAGCAGTACTTC. The chain couples TRBV5-1 to TRBJ2-7, with D tentatively TRBD2 (6 bases). The ends were cut back, 5 bases at V and 3 bases at J, with 12 bases in the middle. The germline gives CDR1 SGHRS, CDR2 YFSETQ. The CDR3 loop spans 13 amino acids.

The chain joins TRBV27 to TRBJ1-1; TRBD1 matches at 7 bases. Germline V lookup: CDR1 MNHEY, CDR2 SMNVEV (reference sequence). The CDR3 is 15 residues long. The trim removed 6 bases at V and 1 base at J, leaving 8 bases unmatched. CDR3: CASRRQGKANTEAFF. The CDR3 DNA sequence: TGTGCCAGCAGGCGACAGGGTAAGGCGAACACTGAAGCTTTCTTT.

The V and J genes are TRBV21-1 and TRBJ1-5. TRBV21-1 counts as a pseudogene. The length of the CDR3 is 18 residues. This CDR3 is CASSTWGANPRGNQPQHF. The CDR3 nucleotides are TGTGCCAGCTCAACCTGGGGGGCCAACCCCAGGGGCAATCAGCCCCAGCATTTT.

The rearrangement uses TRBV15 and TRBJ2-1, with 7 bases identical to TRBD2. This CDR3 is 19 amino acids long. Germline values: CDR1 LNHNV, CDR2 YYDKDF (reference sequence). The V and J ends lost 0 bases and 0 bases, in that order; junction bases with no gene match: 11. The CDR3 nucleotides are TGTGCCACCAGCAGAGATGCTCTAGCGGAACGAGACTCCTACAATGAGCAGTTCTTC. It specifies CATSRDALAERDSYNEQFF.

The chain combines TRBV28 with TRBJ2-7; D gene uncertain. Germline V lookup: CDR1 MDHEN, CDR2 SYDVKM. The germline V and J ends were trimmed by 3 bases and 4 bases, with 7 bases remaining between them. The CDR3 contains 12 residues. The CDR3 bases are TGTGCCAGCAGTTTTTTGGGTTACGAGCAGTACTTC. Its protein product is CASSFLGYEQYF.